The TCR beta chain under discussion was sequenced for a study of PD-L1 blockade in urothelial cancer. For the study at large: Enrolled patients had been treated previously with 0 to 3 chemotherapy regimens. T cells were recovered from blood samples at a median of roughly 150,000.

As to this clone: What it binds is unknown.

Regarding the study as a whole: Patients with durable benefit had greater blood expansion of tumor-associated TCR clones 3 weeks into treatment.

The time point was: peripheral blood 6 weeks after treatment start. Sequencing was performed with immunoSEQ multiplex PCR; in TCRdb, only in-frame clones are kept and a portion is missing. The data contain over 15,000 clones, about four fifths of them singletons. In germline, CDR1 is MNHNS, CDR2 SASEGT. The CDR3 is made up of 14 amino acids. V was trimmed by 6 bases and J by 3 bases, leaving 15 bases between them. Sequencing used PBMCs, obtained around atezolizumab (anti-PD-L1) treatment. The gene calls are TRBV6-1 and TRBJ2-7; perhaps TRBD2 as D (6 bases). The clonotype originates from a man aged 50-59 years with urothelial cancer. The DNA for the CDR3 is TGTGCCAGCAGACGCCCCGGGAGTCTCTACGAGCAGTACTTC. Residues: CASRRPGSLYEQYF.